Described below is a single T cell receptor beta chain sequence and its context. No antigen is known for it. Indicated treatment: 15 to 20 received Ad26.COV2.S at low or high dose, single or two shots; roughly five received placebo; per-sample allocation not given. The samples date from day 63 after the first vaccine or placebo injection. In Boston, an adult donor aged 18-55 years took part. The study used a vaccine consisting of an Ad26 vector that expressed Wuhan-strain SARS-CoV-2 spike. The data derive from a study of Ad26.COV2.S vaccination and SARS-CoV-2 variants. As for the study in general: Into the muscle, Ad26.COV2.S was dosed once or twice, 56 days apart.

Clones were read by immunoSEQ multiplex PCR, and TCRdb kept only the in-frame ones, dropping some. Of roughly 400,000 clones listed, about 92% are singletons. The V and J ends lost 3 bases and 6 bases, in that order; junction bases with no gene match: 9. CDR1 and CDR2 (germline): LGHNA, YSLEER. This CDR3 is 16 amino acids long. The study's findings and limits: Spike-specific responses of CD8+ and CD4+ T cells were reported to display substantial breadth after vaccination.

The specimen was peripheral blood, collected in a trial of Ad26.COV2.S vaccine versus placebo. The receptor comes from a person between 18 and 65 years old who received the Ad26.COV2.S COVID-19 vaccine or a placebo. V usage is TRBV4-3 and J usage is TRBJ2-7; TRBD2 aligns across 12 bases. DNA of the CDR3: TGCGCCAGCAGCCAGATACCTAGCGGGAGGGCCGGCGAGCAGTACTTC. Its translation: CASSQIPSGRAGEQYF.